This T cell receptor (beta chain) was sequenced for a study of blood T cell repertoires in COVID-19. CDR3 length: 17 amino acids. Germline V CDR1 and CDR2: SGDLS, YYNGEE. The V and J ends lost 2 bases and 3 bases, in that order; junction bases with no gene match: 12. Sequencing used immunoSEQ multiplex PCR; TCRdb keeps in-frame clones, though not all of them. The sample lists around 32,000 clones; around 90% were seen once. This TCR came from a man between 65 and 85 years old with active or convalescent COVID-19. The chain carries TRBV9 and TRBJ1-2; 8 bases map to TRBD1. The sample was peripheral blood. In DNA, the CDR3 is TGTGCCAGCAGCGTCCCGCGCAGGGGGCGTAAGGACTATGGCTACACCTTC. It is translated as CASSVPRRGRKDYGYTF.